This TCR beta chain was observed in a study of blood T cells in healthy people across ages. Russia was home to the donors, healthy Caucasian individuals aged roughly 6 to 90. For the second PCR, which ran for about 7 to 11 cycles, a sample-barcoded 5' primer and a J-beta primer mix were used. TCRdb itself ran the 5' RACE reads through MiXCR, one entry per CDR3 protein. Of hundreds of thousands of distinct CDR3 sequences in the sample, around 50% were seen once. This CDR3 has 15 residues. The ends lost 4 bases at V and 4 bases at J; junction bases unmatched: 5. Per germline, CDR1 SGDLS and CDR2 YYNGEE.

The sequencing sample was made of blood. This chain connects TRBV9 to TRBJ1-2; 12 nucleotides agree with TRBD1. The sequence came from a middle-aged man in good health. The CDR3 here is CASSRGTGGGYGYTF. DNA of the CDR3: TGTGCCAGCAGCAGAGGGACAGGGGGCGGCTATGGCTACACCTTC.